These 24 T cell receptor beta chains originate from one sample sequenced in a study of HIV-infected patients and healthy controls. TCRdb ran MiXCR on the 5' RACE reads and lists one entry per CDR3 protein. The sample holds around 20,000 distinct CDR3 sequences, approximately 18% seen once. The sequencing input was CD8+ T cells from blood. The receptors were gathered from a human donor in good health.

This chain uses TRBV12-3 or TRBV12-4 with TRBJ2-1, with 11 bases lining up with TRBD2. The CDR3 length is 22 residues. V lost 5 bases, J lost 0 bases, and 21 bases stayed unmatched. This chain's CDR3 is CASSLSTSPGLAVQSSYNEQFF. In nucleotides, the CDR3 is TGTGCCAGCAGTCTCAGTACCTCTCCGGGACTAGCGGTTCAAAGCTCCTACAATGAGCAGTTCTTC.

This clonotype has more than one count but fewer than ten. The gene calls are TRBV13 and TRBJ2-5; D not resolved. Germline lookup yields CDR1 PRHDT and CDR2 FYEKMQ (reference sequence). This CDR3 contains 12 residues. V lost 0 bases and J 4 bases, leaving 3 bases between the germline ends. The CDR3 reads CASSLGRETQYF. CDR3 nucleotides: TGTGCCAGCAGCTTAGGTCGAGAGACCCAGTACTTC.

This clonotype was picked up a small number of times. The chain links TRBV19 to TRBJ2-7; D possibly corresponds to TRBD1 (6 bases). Germline V CDR1 and CDR2: LNHDA, SQIVND (reference sequence). The CDR3 has 15 amino acids. Trimming removed 5 bases from V and 3 bases from J, with 17 bases in between. The CDR3 loop reads CASSYTSGHLYEQYF. For the CDR3, the DNA is TGTGCCAGTAGTTATACCTCGGGACACCTCTACGAGCAGTACTTC.

This clonotype was observed a handful of times. J is TRBJ2-5 and V is TRBV21-1; TRBD1, the table's D call, was not compared with the DNA. TRBV21-1 is assigned pseudogene status. This CDR3 region has 21 residues. CDR3 loop: CASSYLGELPRASLRGETQYF. The CDR3 nucleotides read TGTGCCAGCAGCTACCTGGGGGAACTACCAAGGGCCAGCCTCAGGGGGGAGACCCAGTACTTC.

This clonotype was seen ten or more times. The rearrangement uses TRBV5-6 and TRBJ1-5; a possible D gene is TRBD1 (5 bases). The CDR3 contains 14 residues. V was cut by 1 base and J by 5 bases, with 10 bases left in between. The germline gives CDR1 SGHDT, CDR2 YYEEEE. CDR3 sequence reads: CASSLRQGYQPQHF. The CDR3 DNA is TGTGCCAGCAGCTTGCGGCAGGGATATCAGCCCCAGCATTTT.

In its sample, this clonotype was seen a few times. V usage is TRBV4-3 and J usage is TRBJ2-4, with TRBD2 matching over 13 bases. Looked up from germline, CDR1 is LGHNA and CDR2 is YSLEER. The CDR3 consists of 17 residues. With V trimmed by 5 bases and J by 4 bases, 8 bases remained unmatched. CDR3 region: CASSARLAGGLKNIQYF. Written as DNA, the CDR3 is TGCGCCAGCAGCGCCAGACTAGCGGGGGGTTTGAAAAACATTCAGTACTTC.

V usage is TRBV11-2 and J usage is TRBJ2-1; a possible D gene is TRBD1 (5 bases). This CDR3 spans 13 amino acids. Trimming took off 1 base at V and 8 bases at J, with 9 bases between the two ends. Per germline, CDR1 SGHAT and CDR2 FQNNGV. The chain's CDR3 is CASSLGQGHEQFF. CDR3 in DNA: TGTGCCAGCAGCTTAGGCCAGGGCCATGAGCAGTTCTTC. The full variable domain, its missing parts supplied by reference TRBV11-2 and TRBJ2-1, is EAGVAQSPRYKIIEKRQSVAFWCNPISGHATLYWYQQILGQGPKLLIQFQNNGVVDDSQLPKDRFSAERLKGVDSTLKIQPAKLEDSAVYLCASSLGQGHEQFFGPGTRLTVL.

The sample holds a few counts of this clonotype. The gene calls are TRBV24-1 and TRBJ2-2; the match to TRBD1 covers 11 bases. The CDR3 consists of 22 residues. Germline V gene data show CDR1 as KGHDR and CDR2 as SFDVKD. The J segment lost 0 bases and the V segment lost 5 bases, leaving 19 bases of the junction unmatched. CDR3 nucleotides: TGTGCCACCAGTGGGGCCTCCGGGACAGGGGGTCAGCCCCAATCGAACACCGGGGAGCTGTTTTTT. It codes for CATSGASGTGGQPQSNTGELFF.

This sequence joins TRBV10-3 and TRBJ2-2, with 7 bases lining up with TRBD2. V gave up 8 bases and J gave up 5 bases; unmatched junction bases: 2. Germline V gene data show CDR1 as ENHRY and CDR2 as SYGVKD. The CDR3 sequence is 12 residues long. CDR3 in DNA: TGTGCCATCGGCGGGAGAACCGGGGAGCTGTTTTTT. Translation: CAIGGRTGELFF.

V gene TRBV5-1 combines with J gene TRBJ1-1; tentatively, D is TRBD1 (6 bases). The germline CDR1 and CDR2 sequences are SGHRS and YFSETQ. V was shortened by 0 bases and J by 3 bases, with 18 bases between the two germline ends. CDR3 length: 17 amino acids. Written as DNA, the CDR3 is TGCGCCAGCAGCTTGGGGGGGCTACAGGGATGGGACACTGAAGCTTTCTTT. It is translated as CASSLGGLQGWDTEAFF.

This clonotype was found a few times. The V gene is TRBV27, the J gene TRBJ2-7; the match to TRBD1 covers 9 bases. Trimming removed 0 bases from V and 3 bases from J; junction bases left unmatched: 6. Per germline, CDR1 MNHEY and CDR2 SMNVEV (reference sequence). CDR3 length equals 16 residues. The CDR3 bases are TGTGCCAGCAGTTTATCGAAAACAGGGGGCCACTACGAGCAGTACTTC. This encodes CASSLSKTGGHYEQYF.

This clonotype occurred many times. The V and J genes are TRBV7-8 and TRBJ2-5, with TRBD1 identical over 9 bases. CDR3 length equals 14 residues. The junction had 4 bases not matched to a gene; V was cut back by 5 bases and J by 3 bases. CDR1 and CDR2 from the germline V gene are SGHVS and FQNEAQ. CDR3 nucleotides: TGTGCCAGCAGCAGCCGACAGGGGGAAGAGACCCAGTACTTC. It encodes CASSSRQGEETQYF.

The J gene is TRBJ1-1, the V gene TRBV7-9; 8 nucleotides line up with TRBD1. The V gene's germline CDR1 is SEHNR and CDR2 FQNEAQ (reference sequence). V trimming: 1 base; J trimming: 4 bases; junction bases outside the gene matches: 8. There are 16 residues in the CDR3. CDR3 sequence: CASSLGATGEGTEAFF. CDR3 DNA sequence: TGTGCCAGCAGCTTAGGTGCGACAGGGGAGGGCACTGAAGCTTTCTTT.

This clonotype was seen repeatedly, ten times or more. The chain uses TRBV5-1 and TRBJ2-3, with 9 bases identical to TRBD2. V was pared by 5 bases and J by 10 bases, with 14 bases of the junction left unmatched. Germline CDR1 and CDR2: SGHRS and YFSETQ. This CDR3 contains 15 residues. CDR3: CASRVIAGDKWPQYF. CDR3 nucleotides: TGCGCCAGCAGGGTGATAGCGGGGGACAAGTGGCCGCAGTATTTT.

Relative to its sample, this clonotype is medium-sized. The chain couples TRBV27 to TRBJ2-5, with TRBD2 matching 7 bases. CDR3 length: 14 residues. The junction had 13 bases not matched to a gene; V was cut back by 10 bases and J by 5 bases. The germline V gene has CDR1 MNHEY and CDR2 SMNVEV (reference sequence). The CDR3 DNA follows: TGTGCCACGCGCCCCCCGACTAGCCGGGAGACCCAGTACTTC. Amino acids: CATRPPTSRETQYF.

This CDR3 is CATRLAGYNEQFF. The CDR3 DNA is TGTGCCACCAGGCTAGCTGGATACAATGAGCAGTTCTTC. The V gene is TRBV15, the J gene TRBJ2-1, with D possibly being TRBD2 (5 bases). The ends were cut back, 6 bases at V and 4 bases at J, with 10 bases in the middle. Germline values: CDR1 LNHNV, CDR2 YYDKDF (reference sequence). The length of the CDR3 is 13 residues. The full variable domain, with the rest looked up from reference TRBV15 and TRBJ2-1, is DAMVIQNPRYQVTQFGKPVTLSCSQTLNHNVMYWYQQKSSQAPKLLFHYYDKDFNNEADTPDNFQSRRPNTSFCFLDIRSPGLGDTAMYLCATRLAGYNEQFFGPGTRLTVL.

This clonotype appeared a single time. The chain combines TRBV2 with TRBJ2-5; 7 bases map to TRBD2. The V segment lost 8 bases and the J segment 4 bases; nucleotides outside the gene matches: 13. The CDR3 is 15 residues long. Per germline, CDR1 SNHLY and CDR2 FYNNEI. Here the CDR3 DNA reads TGTGCCAGCGGTCTCGGTAGCGGGCGGGGAGAGACCCAGTACTTC. Protein: CASGLGSGRGETQYF.

The CDR3 DNA sequence: TGCAGCGTTCTATCGGTGGGAACTAATGAAAAACTGTTTTTT. It yields the protein CSVLSVGTNEKLFF. The rearrangement uses TRBV29-1 and TRBJ1-4; D not certain. The germline gives CDR1 SQVTM, CDR2 ANQGSEA. V lost 5 bases to trimming and J lost 1 base, with 11 bases between them. The CDR3 is 14 amino acids.

This clonotype has a count of ten or more. The V and J genes are TRBV20-1 and TRBJ2-3, with 11 bases matching TRBD2. The CDR3 contains 13 residues. Germline values: CDR1 DFQATT, CDR2 SNEGSKA (reference sequence). Trimming removed 6 bases from V and 3 bases from J; junction bases left unmatched: 2. The CDR3 is CSAGTSGTDTQYF. The CDR3 DNA sequence: TGCAGTGCGGGGACTAGCGGTACAGATACGCAGTATTTT.

This clonotype counts as medium-sized. The J gene is TRBJ1-5, the V gene TRBV6-1; D not resolved. The CDR3 spans 15 residues. The germline V and J ends were trimmed by 2 bases and 1 base, with 9 bases remaining between them. Germline V lookup: CDR1 MNHNS, CDR2 SASEGT. CDR3 sequence: CASSERSGSNQPQHF. CDR3 nucleotide sequence: TGTGCCAGCAGTGAAAGGTCAGGAAGCAATCAGCCCCAGCATTTT.

CDR3 sequence: CASSPPSGGSSGNTIYF. CDR3 in DNA: TGTGCCAGCAGCCCACCCAGTGGGGGATCCTCTGGAAACACCATATATTTT. V is TRBV7-9 and J is TRBJ1-3; a possible D gene is TRBD1 (5 bases). The V gene's germline CDR1 is SEHNR and CDR2 FQNEAQ (reference sequence). The CDR3 loop spans 17 amino acids. Trimming removed 5 bases from V and 0 bases from J, with 17 bases in between.

This clonotype came up a few times. The V gene is TRBV6-1, the J gene TRBJ1-5; a possible D gene is TRBD1 (5 bases). CDR3 length equals 15 residues. Germline CDR1 reads MNHNS; CDR2 reads SASEGT. Between the trimmed V and J ends, which lost 3 bases and 3 bases, there was a span of 12 bases. CDR3 sequence reads: CASSELRANNQPQHF. In DNA form, the CDR3 reads TGTGCCAGCAGTGAGCTCAGGGCGAACAATCAGCCCCAGCATTTT.

This sequence joins TRBV19 and TRBJ2-5, with D possibly TRBD1 on 6 matching bases. This CDR3 comprises 14 residues. V lost 8 bases, J lost 3 bases, and 16 bases lay in between. Germline CDR1 and CDR2: LNHDA and SQIVND (reference sequence). CDR3 nucleotide sequence: TGTGCCAGTCCTCGACAGGTGGCCGAAGAGACCCAGTACTTC. It is translated as CASPRQVAEETQYF.

This clonotype was counted a few times. DNA of the CDR3: TGTGCCAGCAGCTTAATGGGTGAGCAGTACTTC. Its protein product is CASSLMGEQYF. The chain recombines TRBV11-2 with TRBJ2-7; D unclear. The CDR3 sequence is 11 residues long. Trimming shortened V by 2 bases and J by 7 bases, and 6 bases separated the two germline ends. CDR1 and CDR2 from the germline V gene are SGHAT and FQNNGV.